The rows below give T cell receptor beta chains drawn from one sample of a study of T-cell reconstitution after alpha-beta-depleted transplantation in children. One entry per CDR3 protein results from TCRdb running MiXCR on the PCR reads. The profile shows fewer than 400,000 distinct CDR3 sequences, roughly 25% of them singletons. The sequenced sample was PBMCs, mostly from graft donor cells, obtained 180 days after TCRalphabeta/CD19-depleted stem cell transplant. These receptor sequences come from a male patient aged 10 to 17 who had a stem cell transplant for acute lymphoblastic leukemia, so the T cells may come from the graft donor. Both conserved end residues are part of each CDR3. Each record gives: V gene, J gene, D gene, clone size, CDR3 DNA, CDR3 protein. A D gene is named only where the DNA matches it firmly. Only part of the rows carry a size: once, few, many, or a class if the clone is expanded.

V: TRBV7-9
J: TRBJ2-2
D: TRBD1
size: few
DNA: TGTGCCAGCAGCATGACAGGGGTAACCGGGGAGCTGTTTTTT
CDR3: CASSMTGVTGELFF

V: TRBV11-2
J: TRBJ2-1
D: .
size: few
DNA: TGTGCCAGCAGCTTAGAGCGGAGCGAGCAGTTCTTC
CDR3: CASSLERSEQFF

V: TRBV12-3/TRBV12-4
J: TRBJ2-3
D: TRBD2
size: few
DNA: TGTGCCAGCAGTCTAGCGGACCCTACAGGAGATACGCAGTATTTT
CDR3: CASSLADPTGDTQYF

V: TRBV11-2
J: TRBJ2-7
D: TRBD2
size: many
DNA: TGTGCCAGCAGCCCCTTAATTAGCGGGATTTCCCTATCCTTCTACGAGCAGTACTTC
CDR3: CASSPLISGISLSFYEQYF

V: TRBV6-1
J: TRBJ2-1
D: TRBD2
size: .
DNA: TGTGCCAGCAGGCGACTAGCGGGAGAAAGGCAGTTCTTC
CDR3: CASRRLAGERQFF

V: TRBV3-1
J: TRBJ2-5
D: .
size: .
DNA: TGTGCCAGCAGCAGGAGGGCTGTACAAGAGACCCAGTACTTC
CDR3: CASSRRAVQETQYF

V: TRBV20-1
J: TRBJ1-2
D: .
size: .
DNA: TGCAGTGCCCGGGACACCGGCTATGGCTACACCTTC
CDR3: CSARDTGYGYTF

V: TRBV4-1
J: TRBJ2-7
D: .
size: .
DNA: TGCGCCAGCAGCGATTCCCAATCCGGGGCCCTTTTCTCCTACGAGCAGTACTTC
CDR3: CASSDSQSGALFSYEQYF

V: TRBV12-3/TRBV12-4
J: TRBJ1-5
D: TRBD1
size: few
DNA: TGTGCCAGCAGCCCCTACAGGGGCAGACGCAATCAGCCCCAGCATTTT
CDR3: CASSPYRGRRNQPQHF

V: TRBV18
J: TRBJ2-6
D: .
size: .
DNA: TGTGCCAGCTCACCAGTATCGGGTGCTGGGGCCAACGTCCTGACTTTC
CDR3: CASSPVSGAGANVLTF

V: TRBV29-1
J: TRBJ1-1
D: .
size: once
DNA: TGCAGCGTTCGCCGGGACATTGAAGCTTTCTTT
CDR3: CSVRRDIEAFF

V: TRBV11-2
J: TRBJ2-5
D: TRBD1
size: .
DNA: TGTGCCAGCAGCACCGCCGGGACAGGGATCGGAGAGACCCAGTACTTC
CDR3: CASSTAGTGIGETQYF

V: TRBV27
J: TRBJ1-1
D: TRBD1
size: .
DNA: TGTGCCAGCAGTTTCCGGGACAGGGGCCCTACATTT
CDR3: CASSFRDRGPTF

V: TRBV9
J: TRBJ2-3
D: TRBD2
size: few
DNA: TGTGCCAGCACGGCGGGAGTTCTCACAGATACGCAGTATTTT
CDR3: CASTAGVLTDTQYF

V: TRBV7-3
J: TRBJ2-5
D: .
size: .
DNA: TGTGCCAGCAGCTTAGCCCCCGCAGGACGGGAGACCCAGTACTTC
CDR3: CASSLAPAGRETQYF

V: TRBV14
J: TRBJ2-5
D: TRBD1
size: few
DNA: TGTGCCAGCAGCCAAGACCTAAGGCTGGGCAGGGGGCAAGAGACCCAGTACTTC
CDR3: CASSQDLRLGRGQETQYF

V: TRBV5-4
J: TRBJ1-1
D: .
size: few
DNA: TGTGCCAGCAGCGCCGCCACAGGGAAGGCCACTGAAGCTTTCTTT
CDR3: CASSAATGKATEAFF

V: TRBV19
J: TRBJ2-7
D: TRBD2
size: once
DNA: TGTGCCAGTAGTCCGGGACTAGCGGCCTTCTACGAGCAGTACTTC
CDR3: CASSPGLAAFYEQYF

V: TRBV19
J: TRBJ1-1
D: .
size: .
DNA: TGTGCCAGTACGCACAGGATATTGGACACTGAAGCTTTCTTT
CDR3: CASTHRILDTEAFF

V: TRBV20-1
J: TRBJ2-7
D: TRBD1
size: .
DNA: TGCAGCGGACAGGGAAGGCTCTACGAGCAGTACTTC
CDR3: CSGQGRLYEQYF

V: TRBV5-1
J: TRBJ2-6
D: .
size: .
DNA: TGCGCCAGCAGCTCCTTGCCTTCGGGGCCAGGGGCCAACGTCCTGACTTTC
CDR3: CASSSLPSGPGANVLTF

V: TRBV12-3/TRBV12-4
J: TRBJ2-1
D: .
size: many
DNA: TGTGCCAGCAGTCCGGGGACTTACTACAATGAGCAGTTCTTC
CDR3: CASSPGTYYNEQFF

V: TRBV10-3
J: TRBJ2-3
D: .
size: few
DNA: TGTGCCATCAGGCGGTCAGATACGCAGTATTTT
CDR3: CAIRRSDTQYF

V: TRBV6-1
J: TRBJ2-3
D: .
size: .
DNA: TGTGCCAGCAGTGAAGCGATTCTAGCGATCACAGATACGCAGTATTTT
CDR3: CASSEAILAITDTQYF

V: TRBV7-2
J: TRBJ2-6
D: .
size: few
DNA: TGTGCCAGCAGCTTAGACGTCTCTGGGGCCAACGTCCTGACTTTC
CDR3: CASSLDVSGANVLTF

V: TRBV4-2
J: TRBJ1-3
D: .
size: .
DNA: TGTGCCAGCAGCCAAGATATACGACAGATTGGAAACACCATATATTTT
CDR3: CASSQDIRQIGNTIYF

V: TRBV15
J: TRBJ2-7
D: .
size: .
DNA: TGTGCCACCAGCGTGGACTTGCGGAGCTACGAGCAGTACTTC
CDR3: CATSVDLRSYEQYF